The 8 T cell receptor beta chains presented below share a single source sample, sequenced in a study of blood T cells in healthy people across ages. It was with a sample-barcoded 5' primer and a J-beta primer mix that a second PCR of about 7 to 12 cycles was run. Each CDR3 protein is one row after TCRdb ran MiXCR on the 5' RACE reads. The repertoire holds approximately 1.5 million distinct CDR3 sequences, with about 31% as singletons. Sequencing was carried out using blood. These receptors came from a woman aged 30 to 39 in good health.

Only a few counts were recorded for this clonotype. The CDR3 coding sequence is TGCGCCAGCAGCATAGGGACTAGCGGGGGCTACAATGAGCAGTTCTTC. It translates to CASSIGTSGGYNEQFF. The chain combines TRBV5-1 with TRBJ2-1, with 14 positions matching TRBD2. The germline V gene encodes CDR1 SGHRS and CDR2 YFSETQ. The CDR3 has 16 amino acids. The V gene end was trimmed by 4 bases and the J gene end by 3 bases; junction bases not matched to a gene: 3.

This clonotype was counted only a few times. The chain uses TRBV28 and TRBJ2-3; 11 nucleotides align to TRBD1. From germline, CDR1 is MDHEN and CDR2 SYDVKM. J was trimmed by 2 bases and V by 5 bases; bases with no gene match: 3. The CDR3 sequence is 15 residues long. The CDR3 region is CASSGDRGFTDTQYF. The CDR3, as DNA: TGTGCCAGCAGTGGGGACAGGGGGTTCACAGATACGCAGTATTTT. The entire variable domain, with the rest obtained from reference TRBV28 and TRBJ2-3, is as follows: DVKVTQSSRYLVKRTGEKVFLECVQDMDHENMFWYRQDPGLGLRLIYFSYDVKMKEKGDIPEGYSVSREKKERFSLILESASTNQTSMYLCASSGDRGFTDTQYFGPGTRLTVL.

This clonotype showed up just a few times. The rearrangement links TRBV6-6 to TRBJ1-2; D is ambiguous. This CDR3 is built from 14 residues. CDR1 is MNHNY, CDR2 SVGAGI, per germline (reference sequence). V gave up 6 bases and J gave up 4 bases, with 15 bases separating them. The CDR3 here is CASSPGEGFYGYTF. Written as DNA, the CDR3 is TGTGCCAGCAGCCCCGGGGAAGGGTTCTATGGCTACACCTTC.

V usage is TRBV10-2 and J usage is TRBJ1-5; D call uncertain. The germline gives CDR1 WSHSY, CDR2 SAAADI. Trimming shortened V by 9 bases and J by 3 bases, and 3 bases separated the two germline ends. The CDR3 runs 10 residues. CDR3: CASFNQPQHF. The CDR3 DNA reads TGCGCCAGTTTCAATCAGCCCCAGCATTTT.

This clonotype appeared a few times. CDR3 in amino acids: CSVGSGNTGELFF. The CDR3 nucleotides read TGCAGCGTTGGATCTGGTAATACCGGGGAGCTGTTTTTT. The chain recombines TRBV29-1 with TRBJ2-2; D not certain. With 4 bases removed from V and 5 bases from J, the gap between germline ends came to 11 bases. The CDR3 runs 13 residues. Germline CDR1 is SQVTM and CDR2 is ANQGSEA.

This CDR3 is CSPTHIMDSDLAKNIQYF. The DNA of the CDR3 is TGCAGTCCCACCCATATAATGGACAGCGACCTAGCCAAAAACATTCAGTACTTC. The V and J genes are TRBV20-1 and TRBJ2-4; D perhaps matches TRBD1 (6 bases). This CDR3 spans 18 amino acids. Germline values: CDR1 DFQATT, CDR2 SNEGSKA (reference sequence). Trimming stripped 8 bases from V and 0 bases from J, with 26 bases between.

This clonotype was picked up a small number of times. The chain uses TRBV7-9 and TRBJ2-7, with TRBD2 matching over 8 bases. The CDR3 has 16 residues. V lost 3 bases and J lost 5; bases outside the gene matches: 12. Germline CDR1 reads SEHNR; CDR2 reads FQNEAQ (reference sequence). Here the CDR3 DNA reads TGTGCCAGCAGCTTGGAAACACGGGAGGGCCGGGACGAGCAGTACTTC. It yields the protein CASSLETREGRDEQYF.

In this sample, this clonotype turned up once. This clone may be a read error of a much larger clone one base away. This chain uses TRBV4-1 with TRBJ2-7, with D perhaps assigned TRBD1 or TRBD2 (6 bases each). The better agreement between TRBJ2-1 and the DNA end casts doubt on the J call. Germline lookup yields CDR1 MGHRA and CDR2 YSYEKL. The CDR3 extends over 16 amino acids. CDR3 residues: CASSQASGAKGNEQFF. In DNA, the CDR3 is TGCGCCAGCAGCCAGGCATCGGGGGCGAAGGGAAATGAGCAGTTCTTC.